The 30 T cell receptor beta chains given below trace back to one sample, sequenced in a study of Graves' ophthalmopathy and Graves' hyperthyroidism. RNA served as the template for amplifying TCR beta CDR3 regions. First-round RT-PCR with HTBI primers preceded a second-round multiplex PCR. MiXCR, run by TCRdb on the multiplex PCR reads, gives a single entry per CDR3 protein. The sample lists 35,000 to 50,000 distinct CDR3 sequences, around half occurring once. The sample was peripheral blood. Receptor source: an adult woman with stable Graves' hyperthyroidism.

The CDR3 DNA follows: TGCAGTGCTAGAGATTATAAACTAGCGGTCCACGAGCAGTACTTC. Protein sequence: CSARDYKLAVHEQYF. J is TRBJ2-7 and V is TRBV20-1; 8 bases map to TRBD2. Germline CDR1 and CDR2: DFQATT and SNEGSKA (reference sequence). V lost 0 bases and J lost 5; bases outside the gene matches: 9. This CDR3 contains 15 residues.

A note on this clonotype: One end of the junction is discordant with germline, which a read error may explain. CDR3 region: CAGSWGYFYEQYF. DNA for the CDR3: TGTGCCGGCAGCTGGGGCTATTTTTACGAGCAGTACTTC. This chain joins TRBV14 and TRBJ2-7, with a tentative D call TRBD1 (5 bases). The CDR3 has 13 amino acids. Germline V gene data show CDR1 as SGHDN and CDR2 as FVKESK.

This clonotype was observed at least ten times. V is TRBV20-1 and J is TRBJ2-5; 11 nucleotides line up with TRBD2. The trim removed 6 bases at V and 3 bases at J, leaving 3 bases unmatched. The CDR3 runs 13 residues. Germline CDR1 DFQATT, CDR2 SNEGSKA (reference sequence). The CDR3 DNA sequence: TGCAGTGCCAGGGGACTAGCGGAAGAGACCCAGTACTTC. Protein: CSARGLAEETQYF.

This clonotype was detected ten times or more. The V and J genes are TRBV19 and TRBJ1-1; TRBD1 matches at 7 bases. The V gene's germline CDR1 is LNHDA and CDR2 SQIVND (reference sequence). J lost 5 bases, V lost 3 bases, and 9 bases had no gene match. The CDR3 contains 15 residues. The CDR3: CASSITGAAETEAFF. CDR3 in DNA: TGTGCCAGTAGTATCACAGGGGCCGCCGAGACTGAAGCTTTCTTT. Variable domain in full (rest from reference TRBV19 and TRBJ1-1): DGGITQSPKYLFRKEGQNVTLSCEQNLNHDAMYWYRQDPGQGLRLIYYSQIVNDFQKGDIAEGYSVSREKKESFPLTVTSAQKNPTAFYLCASSITGAAETEAFFGQGTRLTVV.

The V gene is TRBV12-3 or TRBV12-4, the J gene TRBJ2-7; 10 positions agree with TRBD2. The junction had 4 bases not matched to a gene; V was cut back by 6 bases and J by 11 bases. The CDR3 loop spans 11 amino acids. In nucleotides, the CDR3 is TGTGCCAGCAGGGATACTAGCGGGGAGTACTTC. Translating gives CASRDTSGEYF.

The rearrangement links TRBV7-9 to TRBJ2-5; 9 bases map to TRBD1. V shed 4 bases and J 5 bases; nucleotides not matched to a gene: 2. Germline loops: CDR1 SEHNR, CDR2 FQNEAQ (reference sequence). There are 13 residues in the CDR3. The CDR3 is CASSWGQGETQYF. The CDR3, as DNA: TGTGCCAGCAGCTGGGGACAGGGCGAGACCCAGTACTTC. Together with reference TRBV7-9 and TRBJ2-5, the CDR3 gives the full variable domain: DTGVSQNPRHKITKRGQNVTFRCDPISEHNRLYWYRQTLGQGPEFLTYFQNEAQLEKSRLLSDRFSAERPKGSFSTLEIQRTEQGDSAMYLCASSWGQGETQYFGPGTRLLVL.

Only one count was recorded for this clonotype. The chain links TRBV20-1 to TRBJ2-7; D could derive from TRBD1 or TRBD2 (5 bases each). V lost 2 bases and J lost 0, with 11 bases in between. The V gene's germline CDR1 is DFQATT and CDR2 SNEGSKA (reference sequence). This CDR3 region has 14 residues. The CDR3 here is CSARPLGDSYEQYF. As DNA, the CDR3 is TGCAGTGCTAGACCGCTGGGGGACTCCTACGAGCAGTACTTC.

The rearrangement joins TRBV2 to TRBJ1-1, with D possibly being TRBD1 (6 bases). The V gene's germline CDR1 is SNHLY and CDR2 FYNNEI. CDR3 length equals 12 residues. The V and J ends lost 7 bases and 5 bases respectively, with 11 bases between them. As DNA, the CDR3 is TGTGCCAGCAAGGGGGGGTGGACTGAAGCTTTCTTT. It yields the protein CASKGGWTEAFF.

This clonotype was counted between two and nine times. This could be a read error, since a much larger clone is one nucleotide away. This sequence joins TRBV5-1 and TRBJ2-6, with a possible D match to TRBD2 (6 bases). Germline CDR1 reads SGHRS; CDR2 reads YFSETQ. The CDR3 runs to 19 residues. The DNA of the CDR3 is TGCGCCAGCAGCTTGCCCGGGAGTCTCCCTCTTTCTGGGGCCAACGTCCCGACTTTC. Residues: CASSLPGSLPLSGANVPTF.

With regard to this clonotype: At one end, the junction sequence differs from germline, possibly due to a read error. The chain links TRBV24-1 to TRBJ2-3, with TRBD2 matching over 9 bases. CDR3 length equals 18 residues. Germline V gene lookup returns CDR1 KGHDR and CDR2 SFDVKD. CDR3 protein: CATSDRVEREAGTDAQYF. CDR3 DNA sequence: TGTGCCACCAGTGATCGAGTAGAGCGGGAGGCGGGGACAGATGCGCAGTATTTT.

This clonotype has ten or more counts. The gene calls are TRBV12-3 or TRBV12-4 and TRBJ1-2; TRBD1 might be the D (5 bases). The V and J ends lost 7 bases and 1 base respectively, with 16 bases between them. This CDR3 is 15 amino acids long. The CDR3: CASKGPGTVNYGYTF. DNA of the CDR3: TGTGCCAGCAAGGGGCCCGGGACGGTTAACTATGGCTACACCTTC.

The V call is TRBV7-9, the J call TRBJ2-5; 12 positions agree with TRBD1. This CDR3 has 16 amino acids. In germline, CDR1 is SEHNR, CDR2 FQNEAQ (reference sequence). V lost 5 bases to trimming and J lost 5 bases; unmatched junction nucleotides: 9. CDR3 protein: CASSVGTGGAWETQYF. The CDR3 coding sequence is TGTGCCAGCAGCGTCGGGACAGGGGGCGCCTGGGAGACCCAGTACTTC.

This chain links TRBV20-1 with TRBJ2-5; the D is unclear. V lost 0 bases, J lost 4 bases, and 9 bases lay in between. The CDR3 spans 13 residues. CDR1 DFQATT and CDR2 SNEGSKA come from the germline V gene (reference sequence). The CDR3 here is CSAREGSGETQYF. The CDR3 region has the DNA TGCAGTGCTAGAGAAGGGTCGGGAGAGACCCAGTACTTC.

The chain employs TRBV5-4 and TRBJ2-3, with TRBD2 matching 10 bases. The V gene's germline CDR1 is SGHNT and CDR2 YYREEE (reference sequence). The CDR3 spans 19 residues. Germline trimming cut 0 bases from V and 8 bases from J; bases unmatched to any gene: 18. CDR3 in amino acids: CASSLGSPGRSGRAGTQYF. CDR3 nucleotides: TGTGCCAGCAGCTTGGGGTCCCCGGGAAGAAGCGGGAGGGCAGGTACGCAGTATTTT.

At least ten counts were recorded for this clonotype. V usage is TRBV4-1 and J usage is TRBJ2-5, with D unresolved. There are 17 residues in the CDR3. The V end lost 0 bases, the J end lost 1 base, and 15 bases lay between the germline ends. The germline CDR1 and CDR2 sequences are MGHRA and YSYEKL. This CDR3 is CASSQDRWSQSQETQYF. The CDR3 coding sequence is TGCGCCAGCAGCCAAGATCGATGGAGCCAGTCCCAAGAGACCCAGTACTTC.

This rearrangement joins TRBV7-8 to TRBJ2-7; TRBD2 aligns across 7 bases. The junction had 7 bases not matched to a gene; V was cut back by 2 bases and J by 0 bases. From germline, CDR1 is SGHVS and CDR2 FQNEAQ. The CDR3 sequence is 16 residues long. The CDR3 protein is CASSLTDGRYSYEQYF. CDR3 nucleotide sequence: TGTGCCAGCAGCTTAACGGACGGGAGGTACTCCTACGAGCAGTACTTC.

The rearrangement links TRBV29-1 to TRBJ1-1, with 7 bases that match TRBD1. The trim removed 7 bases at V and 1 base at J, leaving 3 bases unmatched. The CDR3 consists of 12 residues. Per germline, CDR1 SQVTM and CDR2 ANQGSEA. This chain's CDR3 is CSARTGNTEAFF. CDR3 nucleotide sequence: TGCAGCGCACGGACAGGGAACACTGAAGCTTTCTTT.

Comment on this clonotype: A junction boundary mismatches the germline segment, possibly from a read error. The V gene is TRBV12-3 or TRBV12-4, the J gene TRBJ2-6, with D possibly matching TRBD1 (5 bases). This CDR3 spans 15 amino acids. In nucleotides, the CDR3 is TGTGCCAGCAGTCTCTTCAGCTCTGGGGCCAACATCCTGACCTTC. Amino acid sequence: CASSLFSSGANILTF.

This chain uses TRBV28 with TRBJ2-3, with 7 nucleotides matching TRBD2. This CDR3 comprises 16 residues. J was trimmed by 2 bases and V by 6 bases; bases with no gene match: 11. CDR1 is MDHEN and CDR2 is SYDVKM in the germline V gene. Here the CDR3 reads CASSPYGGSVTDTQYF. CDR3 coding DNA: TGTGCCAGCAGCCCTTATGGCGGGAGTGTCACAGATACGCAGTATTTT.

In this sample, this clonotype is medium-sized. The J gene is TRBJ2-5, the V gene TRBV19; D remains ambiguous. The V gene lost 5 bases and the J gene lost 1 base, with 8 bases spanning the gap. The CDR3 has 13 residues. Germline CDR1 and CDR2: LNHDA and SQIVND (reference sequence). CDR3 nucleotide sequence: TGTGCCAGTAGTGATGACCCCCAAGAGACCCAGTACTTC. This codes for CASSDDPQETQYF.

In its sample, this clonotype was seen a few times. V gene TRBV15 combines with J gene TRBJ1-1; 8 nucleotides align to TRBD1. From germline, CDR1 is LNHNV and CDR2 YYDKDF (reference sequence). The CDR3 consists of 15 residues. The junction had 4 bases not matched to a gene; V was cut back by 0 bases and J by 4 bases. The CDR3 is CATSRDQGAGTEAFF. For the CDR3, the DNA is TGTGCCACCAGCAGAGATCAGGGGGCCGGCACTGAAGCTTTCTTT.

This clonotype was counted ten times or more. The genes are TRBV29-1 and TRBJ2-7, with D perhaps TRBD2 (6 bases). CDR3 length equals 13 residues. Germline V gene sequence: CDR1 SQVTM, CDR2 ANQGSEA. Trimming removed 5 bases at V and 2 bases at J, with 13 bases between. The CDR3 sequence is CSVIYPGAYEQYF. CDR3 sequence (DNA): TGCAGCGTTATCTATCCGGGGGCCTACGAGCAGTACTTC.

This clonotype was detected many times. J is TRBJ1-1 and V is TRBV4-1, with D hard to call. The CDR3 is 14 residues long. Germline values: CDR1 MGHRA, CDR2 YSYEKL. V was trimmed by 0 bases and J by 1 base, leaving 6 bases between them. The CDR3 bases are TGCGCCAGCAGCCAAGACTCGGGGAACACTGAAGCTTTCTTT. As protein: CASSQDSGNTEAFF.

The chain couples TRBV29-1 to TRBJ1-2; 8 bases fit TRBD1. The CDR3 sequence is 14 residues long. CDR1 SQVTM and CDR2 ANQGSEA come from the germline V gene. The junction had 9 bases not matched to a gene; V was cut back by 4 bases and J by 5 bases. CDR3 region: CSVASQGAWYGYTF. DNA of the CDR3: TGCAGCGTTGCCAGTCAGGGGGCTTGGTATGGCTACACCTTC. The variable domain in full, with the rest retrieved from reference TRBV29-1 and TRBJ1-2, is SAVISQKPSRDICQRGTSLTIQCQVDSQVTMMFWYRQQPGQSLTLIATANQGSEATYESGFVIDKFPISRPNLTFSTLTVSNMSPEDSSIYLCSVASQGAWYGYTFGSGTRLTVV.

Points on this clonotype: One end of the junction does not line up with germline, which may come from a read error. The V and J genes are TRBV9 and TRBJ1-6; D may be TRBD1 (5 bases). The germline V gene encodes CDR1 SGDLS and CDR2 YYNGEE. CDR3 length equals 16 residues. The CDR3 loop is CASSARDAGPNSPLRF. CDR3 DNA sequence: TGTGCCAGCAGCGCCCGGGACGCAGGGCCTAATTCACCCCTCCGCTTT. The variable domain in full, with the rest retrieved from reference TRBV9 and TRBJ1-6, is DSGVTQTPKHLITATGQRVTLRCSPRSGDLSVYWYQQSLDQGLQFLIQYYNGEERAKGNILERFSAQQFPDLHSELNLSSLELGDSALYFCASSARDAGPNSPLRFGNGTRLTVT.

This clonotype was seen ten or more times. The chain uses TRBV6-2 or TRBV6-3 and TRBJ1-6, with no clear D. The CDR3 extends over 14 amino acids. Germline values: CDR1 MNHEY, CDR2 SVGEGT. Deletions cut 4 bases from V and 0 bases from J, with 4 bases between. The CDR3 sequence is CASSSSSYNSPLHF. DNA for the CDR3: TGTGCCAGCAGTTCGAGCTCCTATAATTCACCCCTCCACTTT.

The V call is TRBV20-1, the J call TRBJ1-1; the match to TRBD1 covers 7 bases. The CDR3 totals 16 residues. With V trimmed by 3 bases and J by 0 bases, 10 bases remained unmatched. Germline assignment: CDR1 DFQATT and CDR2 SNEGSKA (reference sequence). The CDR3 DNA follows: TGCAGTGCTAGCCCCCCCGGGGGACAGCTGAACACTGAAGCTTTCTTT. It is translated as CSASPPGGQLNTEAFF.

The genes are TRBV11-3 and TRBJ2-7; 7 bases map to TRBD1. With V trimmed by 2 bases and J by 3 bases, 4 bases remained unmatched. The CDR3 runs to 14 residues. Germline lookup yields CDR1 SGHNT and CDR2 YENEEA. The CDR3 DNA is TGTGCCAGCAGCTTAACCGGGACAGACTACGAGCAGTACTTC. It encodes CASSLTGTDYEQYF.

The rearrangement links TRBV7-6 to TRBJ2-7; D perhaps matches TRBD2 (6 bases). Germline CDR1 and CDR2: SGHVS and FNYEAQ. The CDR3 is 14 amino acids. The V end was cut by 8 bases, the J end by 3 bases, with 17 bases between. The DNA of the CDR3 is TGTGCCAGCTCCGAGGCGGGAACTCACTACGAGCAGTACTTC. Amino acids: CASSEAGTHYEQYF. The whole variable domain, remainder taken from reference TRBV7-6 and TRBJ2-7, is GAGVSQSPRYKVTKRGQDVALRCDPISGHVSLYWYRQALGQGPEFLTYFNYEAQQDKSGLPNDRFSAERPEGSISTLTIQRTEQRDSAMYRCASSEAGTHYEQYFGPGTRLTVT.

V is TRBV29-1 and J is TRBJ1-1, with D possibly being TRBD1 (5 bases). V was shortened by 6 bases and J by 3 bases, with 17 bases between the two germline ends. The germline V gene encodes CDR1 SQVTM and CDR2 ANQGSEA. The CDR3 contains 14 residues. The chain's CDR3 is CSVTRGEGDTEAFF. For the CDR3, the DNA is TGCAGCGTCACCCGGGGGGAAGGGGACACTGAAGCTTTCTTT.